This T cell receptor (beta chain) was recorded in a study of shared clonotypes between healthy human individuals. With respect to this clone: The antigen remains undetermined.

Healthy adults negative for HIV, lacking recent acute infections or vaccinations, served as donors. CD4+ cell separation produced CD45RA+ naive and CD45RA-negative memory subsets. V lost 0 bases, J lost 5 bases, and 11 bases lay in between. Germline loops: CDR1 GTSNPN, CDR2 SVGIG (reference sequence). The CDR3 runs 13 residues. Sequencing used immunoSEQ multiplex PCR; TCRdb keeps in-frame clones, though not all of them. The sample records around 2.1 million clones, approximately 96% being singletons. Whole-study findings and limits: Four donors had about 5% of their naive CD4 clonotypes in common.

The sequencing sample was made of naive CD4+ T cells sorted from blood. Subset meaning: CD45RA+ positively selected. This receptor was obtained from a man aged 18-30 years in good health. The chain recombines TRBV30 with TRBJ2-7; possible D gene TRBD1, 5 bases. CDR3 in DNA: TGTGCCTGGAGTGTCGAAGGGGTAAACGAGCAGTACTTC. It yields the protein CAWSVEGVNEQYF.